Given below is one TCR beta chain in context. At one end, the junction sequence differs from germline, possibly due to a read error. The iRepertoire nested amplicon-rescue multiplex PCR amplified TCR alpha and beta CDR3s from RNA. One entry per CDR3 protein, called by TCRdb with MiXCR from the multiplex PCR reads. The sample contains a few hundred thousand distinct CDR3 sequences, 41% of which appear only once. This entry comes from a study of glioma-infiltrating T cells. Study as a whole: Dexamethasone exposure before glioma surgery was limited to six or fewer days.

The sequencing sample was made of glioma tissue, nonneoplastic brain tissue, or PBMCs (not recorded which). The clonotype originates from a human donor with low-grade glioma or glioblastoma, undergoing nonglioma brain surgery, or in good health (not recorded which).

The CDR3 nucleotides are TGTGCCATCAGTGACGAGGCAGATACGCAGTATTTT. It translates to CAISDEADTQYF. The chain carries TRBV6-1 and TRBJ2-3; no definite D call. Looked up from germline, CDR1 is MNHNS and CDR2 is SASEGT. This CDR3 region has 12 residues.